This T cell receptor (beta chain) emerged from a study of blood T cell repertoires in COVID-19. Study summary: COVID-19 samples, acute and convalescent, were from the United States, Italy and Spain. PBMCs, B-cell-depleted T cells, or T cells were the source of the cDNA or gDNA that made up the material.

The V gene lost 6 bases and the J gene lost 0 bases, with 14 bases spanning the gap. In germline, CDR1 is KGHSH, CDR2 LQKENI. The CDR3 totals 15 residues. Authors' methods: Reference gene primers were amplified, and this amplification served to estimate nucleated cell counts. TCRdb's copy holds only in-frame clones and misses some; the assay was immunoSEQ multiplex PCR. V and J calls and clone size come straight from that table; D and trimming were deduced from the DNA. The sample contains approximately 28,000 clones, roughly 80% of which appear only once. This chain uses TRBV18 with TRBJ1-1, with unresolved D. The sequence derives from a woman aged 60-75 years with acute or convalescent COVID-19. Sample: peripheral blood. As DNA, the CDR3 is TGTGCCAGCTCGCGTCCGGCGGCCATGAACACTGAAGCTTTCTTT. Its protein product is CASSRPAAMNTEAFF.